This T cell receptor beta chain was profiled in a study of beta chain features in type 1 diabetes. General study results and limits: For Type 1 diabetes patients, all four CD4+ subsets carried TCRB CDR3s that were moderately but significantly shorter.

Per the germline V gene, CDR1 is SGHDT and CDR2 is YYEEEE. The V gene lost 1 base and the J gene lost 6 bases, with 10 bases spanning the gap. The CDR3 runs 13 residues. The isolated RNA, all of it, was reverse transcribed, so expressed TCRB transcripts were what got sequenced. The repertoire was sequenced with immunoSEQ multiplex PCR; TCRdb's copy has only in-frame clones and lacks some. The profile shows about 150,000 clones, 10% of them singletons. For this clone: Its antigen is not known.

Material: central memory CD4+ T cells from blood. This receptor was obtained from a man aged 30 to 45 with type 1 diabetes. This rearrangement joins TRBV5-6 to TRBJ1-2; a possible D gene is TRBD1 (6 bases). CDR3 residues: CASSLMGAHGYTF. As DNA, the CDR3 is TGTGCCAGCAGCTTGATGGGGGCCCATGGCTACACCTTC.